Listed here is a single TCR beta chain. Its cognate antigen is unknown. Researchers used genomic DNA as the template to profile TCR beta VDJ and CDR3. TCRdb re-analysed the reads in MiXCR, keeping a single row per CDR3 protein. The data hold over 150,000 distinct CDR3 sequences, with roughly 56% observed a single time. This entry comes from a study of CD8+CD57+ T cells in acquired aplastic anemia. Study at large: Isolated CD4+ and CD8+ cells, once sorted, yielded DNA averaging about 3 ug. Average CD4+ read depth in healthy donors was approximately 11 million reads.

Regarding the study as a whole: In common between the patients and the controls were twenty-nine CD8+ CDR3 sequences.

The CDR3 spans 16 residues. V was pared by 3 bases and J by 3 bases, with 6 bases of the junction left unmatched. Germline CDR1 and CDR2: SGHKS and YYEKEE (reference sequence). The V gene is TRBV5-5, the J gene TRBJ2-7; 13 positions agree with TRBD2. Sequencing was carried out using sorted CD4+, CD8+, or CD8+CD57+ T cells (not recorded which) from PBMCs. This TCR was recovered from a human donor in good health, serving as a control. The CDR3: CASSSRLAGGYYEQYF. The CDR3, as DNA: TGTGCCAGCAGCTCTAGACTAGCGGGGGGTTACTACGAGCAGTACTTC.